Included here is one TCR beta chain sequence, with context. No antigen is known for it. V gave up 2 bases and J gave up 4 bases, with 12 bases separating them. This CDR3 contains 15 residues. Germline values: CDR1 MRHNA, CDR2 SNTAGT. The data derive from a study of a mutant IDH1 vaccine in newly diagnosed glioma. Whole-study findings and limits: Vaccine-induced immune responses were detected in around 92% of patients.

Repertoires were generated with immunoSEQ multiplex PCR, while TCRdb's copy carries only in-frame clones and drops some. Counted here are around 53,000 clones, about nine tenths occurring once; the ten biggest clones make up 2% to 2.5%. Documented time point: baseline, week 1 (first vaccination visit). The treatment was: pre-vaccination baseline after standard-of-care therapy. This TCR derives from a middle-aged man with glioma. The chain links TRBV6-4 to TRBJ2-1, with D possibly being TRBD2 (5 bases). The material was PBMCs, obtained from a glioma patient treated with radiotherapy, temozolomide or both. In DNA form, the CDR3 reads TGTGCCAGCAGTGACCGGGAAATCATATACAATGAGCAGTTCTTC. Amino acid sequence: CASSDREIIYNEQFF.